These T cell receptor beta chains were read from a single sample in a study of cytotoxic CD8 clonotypes in ibrutinib-treated CLL. Data came from immunoSEQ multiplex PCR; TCRdb stores just in-frame clones and leaves some out. The table records some 310,000 clones, about 80% of them present only once. The source was PBMCs, collected before ibrutinib treatment. Receptors were obtained from a human donor with chronic lymphocytic leukemia. The CDR3 runs from the conserved cysteine through the conserved F or W. The order of the fields is clone size, D gene, J gene, V gene, CDR3 length, CDR3 protein, CDR3 DNA. D genes are given only for firm matches. Where a row states a size, it is once, few, many or the class of an expanded clone; other rows omit it.

.	.	TRBJ1-1	TRBV7-9	14	CASNPGQTNTEAFF	TGTGCCAGCAATCCAGGACAAACGAACACTGAAGCTTTCTTT
.	.	TRBJ2-3	TRBV5-4	13	CASGTSSTDTQYF	TGTGCCAGCGGAACTTCTAGCACAGATACGCAGTATTTT
.	.	TRBJ1-5	TRBV5-6	18	CASSLGGARGYGNQPQHF	TGTGCCAGCAGCTTGGGCGGGGCGCGGGGGTATGGCAATCAGCCCCAGCATTTT
few	TRBD1	TRBJ2-1	TRBV27	13	CASTGQGFDEQFF	TGTGCCAGCACCGGACAGGGTTTCGATGAGCAGTTCTTC
few	.	TRBJ2-5	TRBV18	13	CASSPRQGETQYF	TGTGCCAGCTCACCACGGCAGGGAGAGACCCAGTACTTC
.	.	TRBJ2-2	TRBV7-3	15	CASSPTGEDTGELFF	TGTGCCAGCAGCCCAACAGGGGAGGACACCGGGGAGCTGTTTTTT
.	.	TRBJ2-3	TRBV7-2	15	CASSLEGTSTDTQYF	TGTGCCAGCAGCTTAGAAGGGACTAGCACAGATACGCAGTATTTT
.	TRBD2	TRBJ2-1	TRBV10-3	14	CAINPTSGYNEQFF	TGTGCCATCAACCCGACTAGCGGATACAATGAGCAGTTCTTC
.	TRBD2	TRBJ2-7	TRBV7-8	15	CASSLLAGASREQYF	TGTGCCAGCAGCCTACTAGCGGGAGCAAGTAGGGAGCAGTACTTC
once	.	TRBJ1-1	TRBV14	14	CASSQGSKNTEAFF	TGTGCCAGCAGCCAAGGTTCAAAGAACACTGAAGCTTTCTTT
.	TRBD2	TRBJ2-7	TRBV11-2	14	CASSSVAGWGEQYF	TGTGCCAGCAGCTCCGTAGCGGGCTGGGGCGAGCAGTACTTC
.	.	TRBJ1-1	TRBV9	13	CASSVVQGAEAFF	TGTGCCAGCAGCGTAGTGCAGGGCGCTGAAGCTTTCTTT
.	.	TRBJ2-7	TRBV7-7	13	CASSLGVGSEQYF	TGTGCTAGCAGCTTAGGCGTGGGGAGCGAGCAGTACTTC
once	TRBD1	TRBJ1-2	TRBV15	13	CATSQGINYGYTF	TGTGCCACATCACAGGGGATAAACTATGGCTACACCTTC
once	TRBD2	TRBJ2-1	TRBV29-1	14	CSVALAGGNGEQFF	TGCAGCGTTGCACTAGCGGGAGGTAATGGTGAGCAGTTCTTC
once	.	TRBJ2-1	TRBV15	22	CATSRMGGVGSGAELSYNEQFF	TGTGCCACCAGCAGAATGGGGGGCGTGGGGTCAGGGGCCGAGCTCTCCTACAATGAGCAGTTCTTC
.	TRBD1	TRBJ2-1	TRBV6-4	17	CASSHSPGTGGDNEQFF	TGTGCCAGCAGCCACTCTCCCGGGACAGGGGGAGACAATGAGCAGTTCTTC
.	.	TRBJ2-2	TRBV21-1	19	CASSKKWAKGGRNTGELFF	TGTGCCAGCAGCAAAAAATGGGCTAAGGGTGGGCGGAACACCGGGGAGCTGTTTTTT
once	.	TRBJ1-5	TRBV19	17	CASIETEQDSWGRPQHF	TGTGCCAGTATAGAGACAGAGCAGGATTCATGGGGGCGGCCCCAGCATTTT
.	TRBD1	TRBJ2-7	TRBV6-5	16	CASSYPGTGGVYEQYF	TGTGCCAGCAGTTACCCCGGGACAGGGGGCGTCTACGAGCAGTACTTC
.	TRBD2	TRBJ2-1	TRBV25-1	15	CASSKTSGSYNEQFF	TGTGCCAGCAGTAAGACTAGCGGCAGTTACAATGAGCAGTTCTTC
.	TRBD1	TRBJ2-1	TRBV5-1	16	CASSLAPLGQYNEQFF	TGCGCCAGCAGCTTGGCCCCGTTGGGACAGTACAATGAGCAGTTCTTC
.	.	TRBJ2-6	TRBV6-4	13	CASRLDGANVLTF	TGTGCCAGCAGACTGGATGGGGCCAACGTCCTGACTTTC
.	.	TRBJ2-7	TRBV6-5	15	CASTRGGQSSYEQYF	TGTGCCAGCACCAGGGGTGGGCAGAGCTCCTACGAGCAGTACTTC
.	.	TRBJ2-7	TRBV4-1	13	CASSQDGAYEQYF	TGCGCCAGCAGCCAAGATGGGGCCTACGAGCAGTACTTC
few	.	TRBJ2-5	TRBV7-3	16	CASSLNGPRTSETQYF	TGTGCCAGCAGCTTAAACGGTCCGCGGACATCCGAGACCCAGTACTTC
.	TRBD1	TRBJ2-5	TRBV7-2	15	CASSTRQGSVGTQYF	TGTGCCAGCAGCACACGACAGGGTTCGGTAGGGACCCAGTACTTC
.	TRBD1	TRBJ1-1	TRBV5-4	16	CASSLVRGGLNTEAFF	TGTGCCAGCAGCTTGGTCAGGGGGGGATTGAACACTGAAGCTTTCTTT
.	.	TRBJ1-4	TRBV5-4	15	CASSLGVSTNEKLFF	TGTGCCAGCAGCTTGGGAGTATCAACTAATGAAAAACTGTTTTTT
once	.	TRBJ2-7	TRBV5-1	15	CASSSHLQGSYEQYF	TGCGCCAGCAGCTCACACTTACAGGGATCCTACGAGCAGTACTTC
.	.	TRBJ1-3	TRBV5-4	14	CASSFKGTGNTIYF	TGTGCCAGCAGCTTCAAGGGGACTGGAAACACCATATATTTT
once	TRBD1	TRBJ1-5	TRBV5-6	15	CASSLGQGGNQPQHF	TGTGCCAGCAGCTTGGGGCAGGGGGGAAATCAGCCCCAGCATTTT
.	.	TRBJ2-2	TRBV15	14	CATSRDLATGELFF	TGTGCCACCAGCAGAGATTTAGCGACCGGGGAGCTGTTTTTT
.	.	TRBJ2-3	TRBV5-1	14	CASSLVGNTDTQYF	TGCGCCAGCAGCTTGGTGGGTAACACAGATACGCAGTATTTT
.	.	TRBJ1-1	TRBV18	15	CASSPGAILNTEAFF	TGTGCCAGCTCACCTGGGGCCATCTTGAACACTGAAGCTTTCTTT
once	.	TRBJ2-1	TRBV7-9	17	CASSLLHGQSSYNEQFF	TGTGCCAGCAGCTTACTTCACGGGCAGAGCTCCTACAATGAGCAGTTCTTC
.	.	TRBJ1-1	TRBV6-6	13	CASSYSENTEAFF	TGTGCCAGCAGTTACTCAGAAAACACTGAAGCTTTCTTT
many	.	TRBJ2-1	TRBV18	15	CASSPIGTLYNEQFF	TGTGCCAGCTCACCAATCGGGACTTTATACAATGAGCAGTTCTTC
.	TRBD2	TRBJ2-3	TRBV5-1	13	CASSLAGADTQYF	TGCGCCAGCAGCTTAGCGGGGGCAGATACGCAGTATTTT
.	.	TRBJ2-7	TRBV10-3	14	CAISVAQGPREQYF	TGTGCCATCAGTGTGGCCCAGGGACCCAGGGAGCAGTACTTC
.	.	TRBJ2-2	TRBV7-2	18	CASSLNGWGEIDTGELFF	TGTGCCAGCAGCTTAAACGGCTGGGGGGAGATAGACACCGGGGAGCTGTTTTTT
.	.	TRBJ1-2	TRBV25-1	15	CASRGTLTPSYGYTF	TGTGCCAGCAGGGGGACCTTAACACCCAGCTATGGCTACACCTTC
.	TRBD1	TRBJ2-7	TRBV30	14	CAWSTGVGGYEQYF	TGTGCCTGGAGTACAGGGGTCGGAGGCTACGAGCAGTACTTC
.	TRBD2	TRBJ2-1	TRBV15	15	CATSRGASGGNEQFF	TGTGCCACCAGCAGAGGAGCTAGCGGGGGCAATGAGCAGTTCTTC
.	TRBD1	TRBJ1-4	TRBV28	19	CASSPRTGAAYFKDEKLFF	TGTGCCAGCAGTCCGAGGACAGGGGCCGCTTATTTTAAAGATGAAAAACTGTTTTTT
.	.	TRBJ2-7	TRBV6-1	14	CASSPSSGAYEQYF	TGTGCCAGCAGTCCATCGTCTGGTGCCTACGAGCAGTACTTC
once	.	TRBJ1-5	TRBV6-1	16	CASSEARVGGNQPQHF	TGTGCCAGCAGTGAAGCGCGTGTCGGAGGAAATCAGCCCCAGCATTTT
.	.	TRBJ2-7	TRBV27	13	CASSLGSFYEQYF	TGTGCCAGCAGCCTGGGGTCCTTCTACGAGCAGTACTTC